This TCR beta chain was sequenced during a study of immune cell composition in non-small cell lung cancer. Study as a whole: Lung adenocarcinoma or squamous carcinoma made up most tumours.

Normal lung was taken at the farthest possible site, at least 3 cm from tumour. TCRdb's copy holds only in-frame clones and misses some; the assay was immunoSEQ multiplex PCR. Among over 15,000 clones listed, 77% were seen once. Study conclusions and caveats: Squamous carcinomas (approximately 80%) more often had tumour-associated clones >0.5% than adenocarcinomas (roughly 35%). TIL tumour reactivity correlated with maximal tumour-associated clone frequency in adenocarcinoma.

The CDR3 covers 14 residues. Germline V gives CDR1 SGHAT, CDR2 FQNNGV. With 1 base removed from V and 4 bases from J, the gap between germline ends came to 10 bases. As concerns this clone: Its specificity is unknown.

These data were also filed under a second study, of CD4 T cells in lung cancer.

The sample taken for sequencing was non-adjacent lung tissue. This TCR came from a human donor with non-small cell lung cancer. The rearrangement links TRBV11-2 to TRBJ1-1; the D gene is possibly TRBD1 (6 bases). CDR3: CASSLGGARTEAFF. The DNA of the CDR3 is TGTGCCAGCAGCTTAGGGGGGGCTCGCACTGAAGCTTTCTTT.